These 23 T cell receptor beta chains share one sample of origin, sequenced in a study of cytomegalovirus exposure and HLA in healthy donors. The primer mix had 60 Vbeta and 13 Jbeta primers. Profiled with immunoSEQ multiplex PCR; TCRdb holds only in-frame clones, not every one. Among about 94,000 clones listed, 81% were seen once. What was sequenced was PBMCs. These receptors were collected from a human donor in good health.

V usage is TRBV2 and J usage is TRBJ2-7; D perhaps matches TRBD2 (5 bases). Germline V gene data show CDR1 as SNHLY and CDR2 as FYNNEI. V dropped 3 bases and J dropped 3 bases, with 12 bases sitting between them. There are 14 residues in the CDR3. The DNA of the CDR3 is TGTGCCAGCAGTGACGGGTGGGAGCTCTACGAGCAGTACTTC. Encoded protein: CASSDGWELYEQYF.

The rearrangement uses TRBV9 and TRBJ2-5, with a possible D match to TRBD1 (6 bases). In germline, CDR1 is SGDLS, CDR2 YYNGEE. This CDR3 has 15 amino acids. V was shortened by 2 bases and J by 5 bases, with 16 bases between the two germline ends. CDR3 residues: CASSVAQGFQETQYF. CDR3 coding DNA: TGTGCCAGCAGCGTCGCCCAGGGGTTCCAGGAGACCCAGTACTTC.

This chain joins TRBV28 and TRBJ2-1, with 8 bases matching TRBD2. The CDR3 covers 13 residues. Germline CDR1 is MDHEN and CDR2 is SYDVKM. The trim removed 8 bases at V and 7 bases at J, leaving 7 bases unmatched. CDR3 amino acids: CASQREIRNEQFF. CDR3 sequence (DNA): TGTGCCAGCCAGCGGGAGATCCGAAATGAGCAGTTCTTC.

The rearrangement joins TRBV7-9 to TRBJ1-2, with a tentative D call TRBD1 (5 bases). The V gene lost 5 bases and the J gene lost 6 bases, with 16 bases spanning the gap. Germline V gene sequence: CDR1 SEHNR, CDR2 FQNEAQ (reference sequence). The CDR3 is 14 residues long. The chain's CDR3 is CASSPDGGTHGYTF. DNA of the CDR3: TGTGCCAGCAGCCCCGACGGAGGGACCCATGGCTACACCTTC.

J is TRBJ1-2 and V is TRBV28; 9 bases map to TRBD1. Germline V lookup: CDR1 MDHEN, CDR2 SYDVKM. CDR3 size: 14 residues. With V trimmed by 6 bases and J by 4 bases, 6 bases remained unmatched. The CDR3: CASSRTGAGYGYTF. In nucleotides, the CDR3 is TGTGCCAGCAGCCGGACAGGGGCTGGCTATGGCTACACCTTC.

This chain connects TRBV9 to TRBJ2-5, with TRBD2 matching over 14 bases. Germline CDR1 reads SGDLS; CDR2 reads YYNGEE. Unmatched junction bases numbered 2, after V lost 3 bases and J lost 4 bases. This CDR3 region has 15 residues. The chain's CDR3 is CASSEGTSGGETQYF. In DNA, the CDR3 is TGTGCCAGCAGCGAGGGGACTAGCGGGGGAGAGACCCAGTACTTC.

V usage is TRBV28 and J usage is TRBJ2-2; 7 nucleotides line up with TRBD1. Germline V lookup: CDR1 MDHEN, CDR2 SYDVKM. J was trimmed by 4 bases and V by 3 bases; bases with no gene match: 11. The CDR3 length is 17 residues. CDR3 DNA: TGTGCCAGCAGTTTCTCAACAGGGGCTCGGGGCACCGGGGAGCTGTTTTTT. The encoded protein is CASSFSTGARGTGELFF. Together with reference TRBV28 and TRBJ2-2, the CDR3 gives the full variable domain: DVKVTQSSRYLVKRTGEKVFLECVQDMDHENMFWYRQDPGLGLRLIYFSYDVKMKEKGDIPEGYSVSREKKERFSLILESASTNQTSMYLCASSFSTGARGTGELFFGEGSRLTVL.

This clone appeared once. The chain links TRBV28 to TRBJ1-5, with D tentatively TRBD1 (5 bases). Germline V gene sequence: CDR1 MDHEN, CDR2 SYDVKM. CDR3 length: 16 residues. Trimming pared 3 bases from V and 1 base from J, leaving 13 bases between. The CDR3 coding sequence is TGTGCCAGCAGTTTTGCGTTAGGGGCCAGCAATCAGCCCCAGCATTTT. The encoded protein is CASSFALGASNQPQHF.

V usage is TRBV7-6 and J usage is TRBJ2-5; weak D call: TRBD2 (6 bases). The CDR3 is made up of 15 amino acids. In germline, CDR1 is SGHVS, CDR2 FNYEAQ. The V and J ends lost 5 bases and 5 bases respectively, with 18 bases between them. The CDR3 DNA sequence: TGTGCCAGCAGCCCAGGGTCGGGGGTAAGGGAGACCCAGTACTTC. Translation: CASSPGSGVRETQYF.

CDR3 loop: CATSRDLTGGVTGELFF. The CDR3 nucleotides read TGTGCCACCAGCAGAGATCTTACAGGGGGAGTCACCGGGGAGCTGTTTTTT. The chain combines TRBV15 with TRBJ2-2, with TRBD1 matching over 8 bases. CDR1 is LNHNV and CDR2 is YYDKDF in the germline V gene (reference sequence). The trim removed 0 bases at V and 4 bases at J, leaving 7 bases unmatched. The CDR3 covers 17 residues.

The rearrangement links TRBV5-1 to TRBJ2-6; 10 bases map to TRBD1. Trimming took 4 bases from V and 4 from J; bases not matched to a gene: 8. This CDR3 spans 17 amino acids. Germline V gene data show CDR1 as SGHRS and CDR2 as YFSETQ. CDR3 sequence: CASSLKDRGQGANVLTF. DNA of the CDR3: TGCGCCAGCAGCCTGAAAGACAGGGGGCAAGGGGCCAACGTCCTGACTTTC.

The rearrangement links TRBV27 to TRBJ1-2; 7 nucleotides line up with TRBD1. The V and J ends lost 5 bases and 3 bases, in that order; junction bases with no gene match: 9. The CDR3 is 15 residues long. The V gene's germline CDR1 is MNHEY and CDR2 SMNVEV (reference sequence). For the CDR3, the DNA is TGTGCCAGCAGTCCTGCGACAGGGCGCGACTATGGCTACACCTTC. Its protein product is CASSPATGRDYGYTF.

This sequence joins TRBV27 and TRBJ1-2; 7 bases are shared with TRBD1. Germline V CDR1 and CDR2: MNHEY, SMNVEV (reference sequence). V was clipped by 5 bases and J by 4 bases; unmatched bases: 7. The CDR3 sequence is 14 residues long. CDR3 coding DNA: TGTGCCAGCAGTCGGGACAGAGTGGGCTATGGCTACACCTTC. Residues: CASSRDRVGYGYTF.

CDR3 amino acids: CSVGGTALNTEAFF. In DNA, the CDR3 is TGCAGCGTTGGAGGGACAGCCCTGAACACTGAAGCTTTCTTT. The chain links TRBV29-1 to TRBJ1-1; 7 bases align to TRBD1. V was clipped by 4 bases and J by 0 bases; unmatched bases: 5. This CDR3 has 14 residues. Germline CDR1 is SQVTM and CDR2 is ANQGSEA.

The V gene is TRBV27, the J gene TRBJ2-7; TRBD2 matches 13 bases. V was pared by 0 bases and J by 5 bases, with 7 bases of the junction left unmatched. From germline, CDR1 is MNHEY and CDR2 SMNVEV (reference sequence). The CDR3 is 17 amino acids. The CDR3 DNA is TGTGCCAGCAGTTTATCCTGGGAGGGACTAGCGGGAAACGAGCAGTACTTC. Translation gives CASSLSWEGLAGNEQYF.

V usage is TRBV27 and J usage is TRBJ2-7; no clear D. Germline V gives CDR1 MNHEY, CDR2 SMNVEV (reference sequence). Trimming took off 5 bases at V and 9 bases at J, with 11 bases between the two ends. CDR3 size: 11 residues. The CDR3 nucleotides are TGTGCCAGCAGTCAGGAAGGTGTGCAGTACTTC. Protein sequence: CASSQEGVQYF.

The chain joins TRBV19 to TRBJ1-5; weak D call: TRBD1 (5 bases). Trimming removed 1 base from V and 0 bases from J, with 16 bases in between. Germline CDR1 reads LNHDA; CDR2 reads SQIVND (reference sequence). The CDR3 is 18 residues long. The CDR3 DNA reads TGTGCCAGTAGTATAGGGGGCAGGGTAGGAAGTAGCAATCAGCCCCAGCATTTT. It codes for CASSIGGRVGSSNQPQHF.

This chain links TRBV13 with TRBJ1-3, with 7 bases matching TRBD1. This CDR3 contains 16 residues. The V and J ends lost 0 bases and 0 bases, in that order; junction bases with no gene match: 2. Germline loops: CDR1 PRHDT, CDR2 FYEKMQ (reference sequence). In DNA, the CDR3 is TGTGCCAGCAGCTTAGGTCAGGGGGACTCTGGAAACACCATATATTTT. Its translation is CASSLGQGDSGNTIYF.

CDR3 nucleotide sequence: TGTGCCAGCAGTTACTCCCCGACTAGCGTCCCCAATGAGCAGTTCTTC. This translates into CASSYSPTSVPNEQFF. The chain carries TRBV6-5 and TRBJ2-1, with 8 bases lining up with TRBD2. CDR1 is MNHEY, CDR2 SVGAGI, per germline. The CDR3 covers 16 residues. Losses at the gene ends were 0 bases for V and 6 bases for J; bases not matched to a gene: 7.

This clone was seen at least ten times. The chain links TRBV6-4 to TRBJ1-1, with D unclear. In germline, CDR1 is MRHNA, CDR2 SNTAGT. The CDR3 extends over 13 amino acids. The V gene lost 2 bases and the J gene lost 4 bases, with 8 bases spanning the gap. CDR3 bases: TGTGCCAGCAGTGACGGAGAAGGCACTGAAGCTTTCTTT. It yields the protein CASSDGEGTEAFF.

The chain uses TRBV19 and TRBJ1-2; D remains unclear. Germline V gene sequence: CDR1 LNHDA, CDR2 SQIVND (reference sequence). The CDR3 covers 13 residues. V was clipped by 3 bases and J by 7 bases, with 12 bases between them. CDR3 in DNA: TGTGCCAGTAGTATTTTGGCGCGGGGTGGCTACACCTTC. It is translated as CASSILARGGYTF. Full variable domain (outside the CDR3, taken from reference TRBV19 and TRBJ1-2): DGGITQSPKYLFRKEGQNVTLSCEQNLNHDAMYWYRQDPGQGLRLIYYSQIVNDFQKGDIAEGYSVSREKKESFPLTVTSAQKNPTAFYLCASSILARGGYTFGSGTRLTVV.

This clone has only one observation. This chain links TRBV25-1 with TRBJ2-5; possibly TRBD1 for D (5 bases). V lost 8 bases, J lost 4 bases, and 17 bases lay in between. The germline gives CDR1 MGHDK, CDR2 SYGVNS. This CDR3 region has 14 residues. The CDR3 region has the DNA TGTGCCAGCCTTCCCGGCAGGGTCGGAGAGACCCAGTACTTC. Translation: CASLPGRVGETQYF.

The CDR3: CASSQLRLSTDTQYF. DNA for the CDR3: TGTGCCAGCAGCCAATTGAGGCTCAGCACAGATACGCAGTATTTT. The V call is TRBV14, the J call TRBJ2-3, with D unclear. V was cut by 2 bases and J by 0 bases, with 9 bases left in between. CDR3 length: 15 residues. Germline lookup yields CDR1 SGHDN and CDR2 FVKESK.